The T cell receptor beta chain described here comes from a study of CD39 and CD103 CD8 tumor-infiltrating T cells. Study findings and constraints: Unlike DN TIL clonotypes, DP TIL clonotypes seldom appeared in blood.

This clone was found a few times. What it binds is not known. The data were produced by immunoSEQ multiplex PCR, yet TCRdb's version contains in-frame clones alone and is incomplete. The sample has 500 to 650 clones, approximately 68% seen once; the top ten hold 25% to 35%. Per germline, CDR1 SGDLS and CDR2 YYNGEE. Trimming pared 6 bases from V and 1 base from J, leaving 8 bases between. The CDR3 is 14 amino acids. The sequence came from a human donor with ovarian cancer. This chain joins TRBV9 and TRBJ2-6; D is undetermined. Input material: CD39- CD103+ CD8+ T cells sorted from the tumor. The sample's subset: CD103+CD39- single-positive CD45RA- CD8 T cells. The chain's CDR3 is CASNIGSGANVLTF. The CDR3 nucleotides read TGTGCCAGCAATATCGGGTCTGGGGCCAACGTCCTGACTTTC.